This paragraph covers one TCR beta chain sequence. Its target is not known. This sample is part of a study of shared clonotypes between healthy human individuals. Across the whole study: Participating donors consisted of a couple of women and a few men aged 18 to 49. Whole-study findings and limits: It was observed that about 5% of naive CD4 clonotypes were shared across four donors. A small donor pool kept down the genetic and exposure-history diversity that was represented. In general, naive subsets displayed greater estimated richness than memory subsets did.

It was CD45RO-negative cells, positively selected for CCR7, that made up naive CD8 cells, with terminally differentiated effector memory CD45RA+ cells excluded. The CDR3 covers 14 residues. CDR1 SQVTM and CDR2 ANQGSEA come from the germline V gene. Trimming left V 4 bases short and J 0 bases short, with 13 bases between. Sequencing was performed with immunoSEQ multiplex PCR; in TCRdb, only in-frame clones are kept and a portion is missing. The profile covers about 600,000 clones, with nearly 97% appearing a single time and 0.095% to 0.12% taken by the ten largest. This TCR came from a woman aged 25 to 39 in good health. Specimen: naive CD8+ T cells sorted from blood. J is TRBJ2-7 and V is TRBV29-1; no clear D. The CDR3 loop reads CSVVITASSYEQYF. CDR3 DNA: TGCAGCGTTGTAATTACAGCGAGCTCCTACGAGCAGTACTTC.